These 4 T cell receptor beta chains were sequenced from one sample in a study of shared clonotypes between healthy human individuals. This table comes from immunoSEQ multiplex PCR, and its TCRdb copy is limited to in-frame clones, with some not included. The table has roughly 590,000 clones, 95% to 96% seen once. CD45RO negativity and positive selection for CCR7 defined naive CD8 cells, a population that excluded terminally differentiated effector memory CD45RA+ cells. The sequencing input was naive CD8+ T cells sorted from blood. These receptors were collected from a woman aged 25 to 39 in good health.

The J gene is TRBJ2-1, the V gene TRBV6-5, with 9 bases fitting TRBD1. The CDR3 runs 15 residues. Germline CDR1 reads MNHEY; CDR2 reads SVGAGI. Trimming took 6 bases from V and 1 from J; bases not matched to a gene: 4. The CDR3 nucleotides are TGTGCCAGCAGCCTGGACAGGGGTTCCTACAATGAGCAGTTCTTC. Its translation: CASSLDRGSYNEQFF.

CDR3 nucleotides: TGTGCCAGCTCATCCTCACGTCAAGAGACCCAGTACTTC. Residues: CASSSSRQETQYF. The chain uses TRBV18 and TRBJ2-5; the D is unclear. This CDR3 contains 13 residues. Germline V gene lookup returns CDR1 KGHSH and CDR2 LQKENI. Deletions cut 5 bases from V and 2 bases from J, with 9 bases between.

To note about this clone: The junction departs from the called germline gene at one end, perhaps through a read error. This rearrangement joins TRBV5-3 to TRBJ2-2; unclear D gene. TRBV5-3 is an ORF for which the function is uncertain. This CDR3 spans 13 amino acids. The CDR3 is CARSLLNSGELFF. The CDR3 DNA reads TGTGCCAGAAGCCTATTGAACAGCGGGGAGCTGTTTTTT.

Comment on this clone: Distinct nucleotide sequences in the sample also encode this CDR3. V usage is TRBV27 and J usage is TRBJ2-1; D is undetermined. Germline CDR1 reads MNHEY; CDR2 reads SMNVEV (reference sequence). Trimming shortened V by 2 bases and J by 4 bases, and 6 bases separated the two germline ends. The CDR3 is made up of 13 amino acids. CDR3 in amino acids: CASSLAGYNEQFF. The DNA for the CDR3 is TGTGCCAGCAGTTTAGCAGGTTACAATGAGCAGTTCTTC.